A single sample gave rise to the 27 T cell receptor beta chains below, sequenced in a study of T-cell reconstitution after alpha-beta-depleted transplantation in children. TCRbeta library construction was performed incorporating unique molecular identifiers. One entry per CDR3 protein, called by TCRdb with MiXCR from the PCR reads. The sample records 200,000 to 250,000 distinct CDR3 sequences, roughly 10% being singletons. The sequencing here drew on PBMCs, taken before TCRalphabeta/CD19-depleted stem cell transplant. The receptor source for this set is a child less than two years old with acute myeloid leukemia, due to receive a stem cell transplant.

This clonotype was counted ten times or more. The DNA for the CDR3 is TGCGCCAGCAGCTTGGGACCCCAGGGAACAGATACGCAGTATTTT. Protein sequence: CASSLGPQGTDTQYF. The chain recombines TRBV5-1 with TRBJ2-3; a possible D gene is TRBD1 (5 bases). V lost 0 bases and J lost 3, with 11 bases in between. The germline gives CDR1 SGHRS, CDR2 YFSETQ. This CDR3 is built from 15 residues. Supplemented by reference TRBV5-1 and TRBJ2-3, the full variable domain reads KAGVTQTPRYLIKTRGQQVTLSCSPISGHRSVSWYQQTPGQGLQFLFEYFSETQRNKGNFPGRFSGRQFSNSRSEMNVSTLELGDSALYLCASSLGPQGTDTQYFGPGTRLTVL.

At least ten counts were recorded for this clonotype. The genes are TRBV5-1 and TRBJ2-3; 9 positions agree with TRBD2. Germline assignment: CDR1 SGHRS and CDR2 YFSETQ. The CDR3 loop spans 17 amino acids. The trim removed 1 base at V and 2 bases at J, leaving 8 bases unmatched. The CDR3 sequence is CASSLPQLAGATDTQYF. CDR3 sequence (DNA): TGCGCCAGCAGCTTGCCTCAACTAGCGGGCGCCACAGATACGCAGTATTTT.

V usage is TRBV9 and J usage is TRBJ2-1; 8 positions agree with TRBD1. V was pared by 4 bases and J by 2 bases, with 5 bases of the junction left unmatched. The CDR3 totals 15 residues. CDR1 SGDLS and CDR2 YYNGEE come from the germline V gene. DNA for the CDR3: TGTGCCAGCAGCCCCCGGGACAGGACCTACAATGAGCAGTTCTTC. It codes for CASSPRDRTYNEQFF. Full variable domain (rest looked up from reference TRBV9 and TRBJ2-1): DSGVTQTPKHLITATGQRVTLRCSPRSGDLSVYWYQQSLDQGLQFLIQYYNGEERAKGNILERFSAQQFPDLHSELNLSSLELGDSALYFCASSPRDRTYNEQFFGPGTRLTVL.

This clonotype has ten or more counts. The chain recombines TRBV3-1 with TRBJ2-7; 7 bases are shared with TRBD1. The CDR3 extends over 15 amino acids. V lost 0 bases and J lost 7; bases outside the gene matches: 9. CDR1 is LGHDT and CDR2 is YNNKEL in the germline V gene (reference sequence). The CDR3 protein is CASSQDLTGSYEQYF. CDR3 nucleotide sequence: TGTGCCAGCAGCCAAGATTTGACAGGGAGTTATGAGCAGTACTTC.

The chain carries TRBV23-1 and TRBJ2-2; TRBD1 aligns across 7 bases. TRBV23-1 belongs to the ORF category, with a function that is uncertain. Unmatched junction bases numbered 13, after V lost 3 bases and J lost 6 bases. The CDR3 loop spans 17 amino acids. The CDR3: CASSQTTGTAIAGELFF. The DNA for the CDR3 is TGCGCCAGCAGTCAGACTACCGGGACAGCCATCGCCGGGGAGCTGTTTTTT.

This clonotype has ten or more counts. The chain combines TRBV7-9 with TRBJ2-2; D unclear. The CDR3 covers 15 residues. CDR1 is SEHNR, CDR2 FQNEAQ, per germline (reference sequence). V lost 2 bases and J 1 base, leaving 8 bases between the germline ends. The CDR3 DNA reads as TGTGCCAGCAGCTTACAGACGGGGAACACCGGGGAGCTGTTTTTT. This codes for CASSLQTGNTGELFF.

There are many counts of this clonotype. The chain has TRBV18 and TRBJ2-4; tentative D call: TRBD2 (6 bases). Trimming pared 3 bases from V and 0 bases from J, leaving 12 bases between. Germline V CDR1 and CDR2: KGHSH, LQKENI. This CDR3 is 16 amino acids long. This CDR3 is CASSPTSGAAKNIQYF. CDR3 DNA: TGTGCCAGCTCACCGACTAGTGGTGCAGCCAAAAACATTCAGTACTTC.

This clonotype was recorded once. Being one base from a much bigger clone, this may be a read error. This chain uses TRBV4-2 with TRBJ2-3; unclear D gene. The CDR3 is 14 amino acids. Germline V gene lookup returns CDR1 LGHNA and CDR2 YNFKEQ. The CDR3 reads CASRGTFSTDTQSF. The CDR3 bases are TGTGCCAGCAGGGGCACATTCAGCACAGATACGCAGTCTTTT.

This clonotype was observed many times. The rearrangement joins TRBV20-1 to TRBJ2-5, with D perhaps given as TRBD1 or TRBD2 (6 bases each). The CDR3 length is 14 residues. Trimming cost V 4 bases and J 5 bases, with 17 bases left between them. Germline V gives CDR1 DFQATT, CDR2 SNEGSKA (reference sequence). The CDR3 is CSAIEGGPAETQYF. The DNA of the CDR3 is TGCAGTGCTATAGAGGGGGGCCCGGCGGAGACCCAGTACTTC.

There are many counts of this clonotype. This sequence joins TRBV5-1 and TRBJ2-1; TRBD2 aligns across 9 bases. Per the germline V gene, CDR1 is SGHRS and CDR2 is YFSETQ. The CDR3 covers 16 residues. V trimming: 2 bases; J trimming: 4 bases; junction bases outside the gene matches: 7. The CDR3 nucleotides are TGCGCCAGCAGCTTATCTCTAGCGGGGCATTACAATGAGCAGTTCTTC. Its translation: CASSLSLAGHYNEQFF.

This clonotype was seen repeatedly, ten times or more. The chain recombines TRBV11-2 with TRBJ1-1; the match to TRBD1 covers 7 bases. The CDR3 is made up of 14 amino acids. The trim removed 5 bases at V and 7 bases at J, leaving 10 bases unmatched. Germline assignment: CDR1 SGHAT and CDR2 FQNNGV. As DNA, the CDR3 is TGTGCCAGCAGCATTTCCAGGGGGTCCCTTGAAGCTTTCTTT. Translation: CASSISRGSLEAFF.

This clonotype was detected only a few times. The V gene is TRBV3-1, the J gene TRBJ2-7; 8 positions match TRBD1. CDR1 LGHDT and CDR2 YNNKEL come from the germline V gene (reference sequence). J gave up 4 bases and V 1 base, and 12 bases lay outside the gene matches. The CDR3 is 17 amino acids. CDR3 coding DNA: TGTGCCAGCAGCCAAGTAGTCCCAGGGGGCTGGGGGTACGAGCAGTACTTC. This gives the protein CASSQVVPGGWGYEQYF.

This clonotype has a count of ten or more. The rearrangement links TRBV7-3 to TRBJ2-2; no clear D gene. Germline V gives CDR1 SGHTA, CDR2 FQGTGA. Between the trimmed V and J ends, which lost 3 bases and 2 bases, there was a span of 22 bases. The CDR3 length is 19 residues. Here the CDR3 reads CASSFLPKLASSNTGELFF. DNA of the CDR3: TGTGCCAGCAGCTTCCTACCGAAATTGGCCTCCTCCAACACCGGGGAGCTGTTTTTT.

Ten or more counts support this clonotype. The genes are TRBV9 and TRBJ1-1; 10 bases align to TRBD1. From germline, CDR1 is SGDLS and CDR2 YYNGEE. This CDR3 is 15 amino acids long. V gave up 0 bases and J gave up 3 bases; unmatched junction bases: 2. CDR3: CASSVGDRGYTEAFF. The CDR3 nucleotides are TGTGCCAGCAGCGTAGGGGACAGGGGTTACACTGAAGCTTTCTTT. Using reference TRBV9 and TRBJ1-1 for the parts outside the CDR3, the full variable domain is DSGVTQTPKHLITATGQRVTLRCSPRSGDLSVYWYQQSLDQGLQFLIQYYNGEERAKGNILERFSAQQFPDLHSELNLSSLELGDSALYFCASSVGDRGYTEAFFGQGTRLTVV.

This clonotype was observed a few times. V is TRBV28 and J is TRBJ1-2; D might be TRBD1 (5 bases). Germline V CDR1 and CDR2: MDHEN, SYDVKM. Trimming shortened V by 10 bases and J by 4 bases, and 13 bases separated the two germline ends. The CDR3 extends over 12 amino acids. CDR3: CATSSGPYGYTF. CDR3 sequence (DNA): TGTGCCACCTCGTCAGGGCCCTATGGCTACACCTTC.

There are many counts of this clonotype. The chain links TRBV2 to TRBJ2-3, with D possibly being TRBD1 or TRBD2 (5 bases each). V was trimmed by 2 bases and J by 9 bases, leaving 15 bases between them. The CDR3 consists of 14 residues. CDR1 SNHLY and CDR2 FYNNEI come from the germline V gene. This CDR3 is CASSELTLGETQYF. As DNA, the CDR3 is TGTGCCAGCAGTGAATTGACTTTAGGGGAGACGCAGTATTTT.

This clonotype was detected ten times or more. This chain uses TRBV14 with TRBJ1-4; D gene uncertain. Between the trimmed V and J ends, which lost 2 bases and 6 bases, there was a span of 10 bases. CDR1 and CDR2 (germline): SGHDN, FVKESK. The CDR3 totals 14 residues. CDR3 loop: CASSQRSGYEKLFF. The CDR3 DNA reads TGTGCCAGCAGCCAAAGAAGTGGGTATGAAAAACTGTTTTTT.

This clonotype was recorded many times. The chain combines TRBV24-1 with TRBJ1-1; D remains ambiguous. The CDR3 has 15 residues. Trimming removed 2 bases at V and 3 bases at J, with 12 bases between. Germline V gives CDR1 KGHDR, CDR2 SFDVKD. CDR3 in amino acids: CATSDSSRGYTEAFF. The CDR3 bases are TGTGCCACCAGTGATTCCTCGAGAGGGTACACTGAAGCTTTCTTT.

The chain employs TRBV5-6 and TRBJ2-1; no definite D call. CDR3 length equals 14 residues. Trimming removed 1 base at V and 8 bases at J, with 13 bases between. Germline values: CDR1 SGHDT, CDR2 YYEEEE. The CDR3 here is CASSLRDLDYEQFF. CDR3 DNA sequence: TGTGCCAGCAGCTTGCGAGACTTAGACTATGAGCAGTTCTTC. Together with reference TRBV5-6 and TRBJ2-1, the CDR3 gives the full variable domain: DAGVTQSPTHLIKTRGQQVTLRCSPKSGHDTVSWYQQALGQGPQFIFQYYEEEERQRGNFPDRFSGHQFPNYSSELNVNALLLGDSALYLCASSLRDLDYEQFFGPGTRLTVL.

This clonotype has just a few counts. V gene TRBV28 combines with J gene TRBJ2-5; D not resolved. V dropped 3 bases and J dropped 2 bases, with 7 bases sitting between them. The CDR3 contains 13 residues. Germline assignment: CDR1 MDHEN and CDR2 SYDVKM. CDR3 amino acids: CASSFPEQETQYF. The CDR3 region has the DNA TGTGCCAGCAGTTTTCCGGAGCAAGAGACCCAGTACTTC.

J is TRBJ2-3 and V is TRBV12-3 or TRBV12-4; 14 bases match TRBD2. The CDR3 loop spans 13 amino acids. The trim removed 10 bases at V and 7 bases at J, leaving 4 bases unmatched. The CDR3 is CAIGTSGGYTQYF. The CDR3 region has the DNA TGTGCCATCGGGACTAGCGGGGGATATACGCAGTATTTT.

The sample holds many counts of this clonotype. This sequence joins TRBV3-1 and TRBJ2-2; D ambiguous. Germline V CDR1 and CDR2: LGHDT, YNNKEL (reference sequence). V dropped 2 bases and J dropped 4 bases, with 8 bases sitting between them. The CDR3 is 14 residues long. The CDR3 DNA reads TGTGCCAGCAGCCAACAAGGACGCACCGGGGAGCTGTTTTTT. It codes for CASSQQGRTGELFF.

The chain employs TRBV3-1 and TRBJ1-1; 10 bases line up with TRBD1. Germline V gives CDR1 LGHDT, CDR2 YNNKEL (reference sequence). V lost 4 bases and J lost 5; bases outside the gene matches: 4. The CDR3 runs to 14 residues. In DNA form, the CDR3 reads TGTGCCAGCAGCCCGGTGGACAGGGGGACTGAAGCTTTCTTT. Encoded protein: CASSPVDRGTEAFF.

This clonotype was found many times. The CDR3 nucleotides are TGTGCCAGCAGTTGGGGAAAAGCTAGCGGGAGGGCCCACGAGCAGTACTTC. Translating it yields CASSWGKASGRAHEQYF. The chain is built from TRBV27 and TRBJ2-7; 12 bases line up with TRBD2. The CDR3 covers 17 residues. Unmatched junction bases numbered 12, after V lost 4 bases and J lost 5 bases. Germline-derived CDR1 and CDR2 are MNHEY and SMNVEV (reference sequence).

The sample holds many counts of this clonotype. The chain couples TRBV20-1 to TRBJ1-3; D possibly corresponds to TRBD1 (5 bases). The CDR3 totals 14 residues. V was cut by 3 bases and J by 3 bases, with 12 bases left in between. Germline V gene sequence: CDR1 DFQATT, CDR2 SNEGSKA (reference sequence). The CDR3 loop is CSASARQRGNTIYF. CDR3 nucleotide sequence: TGCAGTGCTAGTGCCCGACAGCGTGGAAACACCATATATTTT.

This rearrangement joins TRBV6-5 to TRBJ2-3; 12 bases agree with TRBD1. The germline V gene encodes CDR1 MNHEY and CDR2 SVGAGI. The CDR3 length is 18 residues. Germline trimming cut 0 bases from V and 5 bases from J; bases unmatched to any gene: 9. CDR3 nucleotides: TGTGCCAGCAGTTACTCTACCCCGGGACAGGGGGCAGTAGATACGCAGTATTTT. Translated, it gives CASSYSTPGQGAVDTQYF.

This clonotype appeared many times. The V call is TRBV10-3, the J call TRBJ2-5; D unclear. Trimming removed 10 bases at V and 2 bases at J, with 11 bases between. CDR1 and CDR2 from the germline V gene are ENHRY and SYGVKD. The CDR3 has 12 amino acids. The CDR3 nucleotides read TGTGCCACGTCCCAAAATCAAGAGACCCAGTACTTC. The encoded protein is CATSQNQETQYF.